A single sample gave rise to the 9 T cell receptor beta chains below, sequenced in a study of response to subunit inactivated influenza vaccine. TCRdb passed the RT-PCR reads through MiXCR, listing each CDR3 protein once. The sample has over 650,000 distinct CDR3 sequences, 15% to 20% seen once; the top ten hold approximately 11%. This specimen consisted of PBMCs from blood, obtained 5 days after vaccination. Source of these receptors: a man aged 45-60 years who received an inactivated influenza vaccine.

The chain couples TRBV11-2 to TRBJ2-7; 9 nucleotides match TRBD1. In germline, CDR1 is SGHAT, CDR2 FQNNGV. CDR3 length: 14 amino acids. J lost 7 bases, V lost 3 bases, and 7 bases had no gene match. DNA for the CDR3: TGTGCCAGCAGCTTGGGTTACAGGGGGCAGGAGCAGTACTTC. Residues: CASSLGYRGQEQYF.

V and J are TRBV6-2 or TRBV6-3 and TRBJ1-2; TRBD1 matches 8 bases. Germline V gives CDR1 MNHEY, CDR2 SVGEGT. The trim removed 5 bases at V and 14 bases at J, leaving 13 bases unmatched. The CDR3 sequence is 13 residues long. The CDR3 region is CASSPRDRLPGTF. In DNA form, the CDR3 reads TGTGCCAGCAGTCCGCGGGACAGGTTGCCCGGGACCTTC.

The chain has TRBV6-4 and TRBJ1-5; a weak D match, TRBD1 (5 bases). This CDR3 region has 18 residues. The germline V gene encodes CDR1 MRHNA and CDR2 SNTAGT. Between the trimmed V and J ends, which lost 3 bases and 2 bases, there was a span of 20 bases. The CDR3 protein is CASSDSYRDLRGNQPQHF. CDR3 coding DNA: TGTGCCAGCAGTGATTCCTACCGGGACCTTAGGGGCAATCAGCCCCAGCATTTT.

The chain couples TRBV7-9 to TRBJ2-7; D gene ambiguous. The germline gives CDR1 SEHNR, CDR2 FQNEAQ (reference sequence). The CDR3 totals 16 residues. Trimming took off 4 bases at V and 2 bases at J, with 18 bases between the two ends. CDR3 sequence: CASSSDHSPQPYEQYF. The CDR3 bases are TGTGCCAGCAGCTCAGACCACAGTCCACAGCCCTACGAGCAGTACTTC.

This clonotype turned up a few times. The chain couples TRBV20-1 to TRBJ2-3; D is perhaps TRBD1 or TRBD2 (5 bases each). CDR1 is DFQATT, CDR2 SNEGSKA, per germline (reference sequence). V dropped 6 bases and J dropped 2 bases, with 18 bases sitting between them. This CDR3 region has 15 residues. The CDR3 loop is CSARGAYPVTDTQYF. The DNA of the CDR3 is TGCAGTGCGAGGGGCGCCTACCCCGTCACAGATACGCAGTATTTT.

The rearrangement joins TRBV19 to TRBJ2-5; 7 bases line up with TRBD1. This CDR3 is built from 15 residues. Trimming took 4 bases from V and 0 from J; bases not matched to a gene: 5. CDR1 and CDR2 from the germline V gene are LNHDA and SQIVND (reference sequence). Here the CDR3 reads CASSKPGTDQETQYF. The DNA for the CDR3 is TGTGCCAGTAGTAAACCCGGGACAGACCAAGAGACCCAGTACTTC.

This CDR3 is CSARHRDAERETQYF. In DNA, the CDR3 is TGCAGTGCTAGACATCGGGACGCCGAGAGAGAGACCCAGTACTTC. The chain links TRBV20-1 to TRBJ2-5, with D possibly called TRBD1 or TRBD2 (5 bases each). Germline-derived CDR1 and CDR2 are DFQATT and SNEGSKA (reference sequence). Trimming took off 2 bases at V and 4 bases at J, with 17 bases between the two ends. This CDR3 is 15 amino acids long.

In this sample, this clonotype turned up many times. CDR3 protein: CASSLDGGPPGMDTQYF. DNA for the CDR3: TGTGCCAGCAGCTTAGACGGCGGTCCCCCTGGGATGGATACGCAGTATTTT. V gene TRBV7-3 combines with J gene TRBJ2-3; D unresolved. This CDR3 has 17 residues. Germline assignment: CDR1 SGHTA and CDR2 FQGTGA. Between the trimmed V and J ends, which lost 2 bases and 6 bases, there was a span of 21 bases.

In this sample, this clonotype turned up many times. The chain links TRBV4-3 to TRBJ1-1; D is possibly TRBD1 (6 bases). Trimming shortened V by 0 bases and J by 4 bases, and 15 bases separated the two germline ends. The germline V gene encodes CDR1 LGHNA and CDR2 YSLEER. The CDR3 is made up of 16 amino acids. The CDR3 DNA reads TGCGCCAGCAGCCAAGATACCGGGGGCCGGACCACTGAAGCTTTCTTT. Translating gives CASSQDTGGRTTEAFF.